These 18 T cell receptor beta chains were sequenced from one sample in a study of cytomegalovirus exposure and HLA in healthy donors. The PCR used 60 Vbeta and 13 Jbeta primers. The method was immunoSEQ multiplex PCR; TCRdb's version includes in-frame clones alone and lacks a portion of them. Found here are 180,000 or so clones, 65% to 85% of them singletons; the top ten hold around 4.3%. Sequencing was done on a sample of PBMCs. These receptors originate from a woman in her forties or fifties in good health and CMV-seropositive.

J is TRBJ2-7 and V is TRBV7-6; 8 bases map to TRBD1. Trimming at V came to 5 bases and at J to 6 bases, leaving 6 bases not matched to a gene. This CDR3 has 13 residues. Germline loops: CDR1 SGHVS, CDR2 FNYEAQ. In DNA, the CDR3 is TGTGCCAGCAGCGCGGACAGGGTGCGCGAGCAGTACTTC. Residues: CASSADRVREQYF. Based on the CDR3 plus reference TRBV7-6 and TRBJ2-7, the full variable domain is GAGVSQSPRYKVTKRGQDVALRCDPISGHVSLYWYRQALGQGPEFLTYFNYEAQQDKSGLPNDRFSAERPEGSISTLTIQRTEQRDSAMYRCASSADRVREQYFGPGTRLTVT.

As DNA, the CDR3 is TGTGCCAGCAGCCAACTTTCTTCGGGCTACAATGAGCAGTTCTTC. This sequence encodes CASSQLSSGYNEQFF. V gene TRBV7-3 combines with J gene TRBJ2-1; D gene uncertain. The CDR3 covers 15 residues. Germline V gene lookup returns CDR1 SGHTA and CDR2 FQGTGA. V gave up 5 bases and J gave up 3 bases, with 14 bases separating them.

Regarding this clone: Relative to the germline gene, one junction end is altered; a read error may explain this. J is TRBJ2-7 and V is TRBV7-9; tentative D call: TRBD2 (5 bases). This CDR3 is built from 13 residues. Germline V gene lookup returns CDR1 SEHNR and CDR2 FQNEAQ (reference sequence). Here the CDR3 reads CSSSLDGAYEQYF. In DNA, the CDR3 is TGTTCCAGCAGCTTAGACGGGGCCTACGAGCAGTACTTC.

The chain is built from TRBV5-6 and TRBJ1-2, with a tentative D call TRBD1 (6 bases). The V end lost 0 bases, the J end lost 4 bases, and 16 bases lay between the germline ends. The CDR3 length is 16 residues. Germline-derived CDR1 and CDR2 are SGHDT and YYEEEE. CDR3 nucleotide sequence: TGTGCCAGCAGCTTGGTCGGCGGGGGCCTGGGCTATGGCTACACCTTC. Its translation is CASSLVGGGLGYGYTF. Together with reference TRBV5-6 and TRBJ1-2, the CDR3 gives the full variable domain: DAGVTQSPTHLIKTRGQQVTLRCSPKSGHDTVSWYQQALGQGPQFIFQYYEEEERQRGNFPDRFSGHQFPNYSSELNVNALLLGDSALYLCASSLVGGGLGYGYTFGSGTRLTVV.

The chain combines TRBV10-3 with TRBJ2-7; maybe TRBD1 (5 bases). Germline V gene sequence: CDR1 ENHRY, CDR2 SYGVKD. Trimming cost V 0 bases and J 5 bases, with 5 bases left between them. The CDR3 runs to 12 residues. CDR3 sequence (DNA): TGTGCCATCAGTGAGTCAGGGGACGAGCAGTACTTC. Protein product: CAISESGDEQYF.

The chain carries TRBV29-1 and TRBJ2-7, with unresolved D. From germline, CDR1 is SQVTM and CDR2 ANQGSEA. V lost 7 bases, J lost 2 bases, and 12 bases lay in between. The CDR3 runs 12 residues. The CDR3 bases are TGCAGCGCAGAGACACTGACCTACGAGCAGTACTTC. Residues: CSAETLTYEQYF.

Only one count was recorded for this clone. The CDR3 region has the DNA TGTGCCAGTAGTAGCGGGACAGCTAGCACAGATACGCAGTATTTT. Its translation is CASSSGTASTDTQYF. The chain joins TRBV19 to TRBJ2-3, with a weak D call TRBD1 (7 bases). Germline lookup yields CDR1 LNHDA and CDR2 SQIVND (reference sequence). Trimming shortened V by 4 bases and J by 0 bases, and 11 bases separated the two germline ends. This CDR3 has 15 amino acids.

The chain links TRBV6-6 to TRBJ1-4; possible D gene TRBD1, 6 bases. Germline CDR1 is MNHNY and CDR2 is SVGAGI (reference sequence). There are 13 residues in the CDR3. Trimming pared 5 bases from V and 8 bases from J, leaving 12 bases between. DNA for the CDR3: TGTGCCAGCAGTCGACAGGTTGGGGAAAAACTGTTTTTT. This gives the protein CASSRQVGEKLFF.

The chain carries TRBV5-1 and TRBJ2-1; 12 bases are a match to TRBD2. The CDR3 length is 16 residues. The V gene's germline CDR1 is SGHRS and CDR2 YFSETQ. The ends lost 3 bases at V and 7 bases at J; junction bases unmatched: 8. This CDR3 reads CASSWTRLAGENEQFF. The DNA for the CDR3 is TGCGCCAGCAGCTGGACTAGACTAGCGGGAGAAAATGAGCAGTTCTTC.

The genes are TRBV7-9 and TRBJ1-1; 8 nucleotides align to TRBD1. This CDR3 contains 15 residues. V was pared by 5 bases and J by 3 bases, with 8 bases of the junction left unmatched. CDR1 is SEHNR, CDR2 FQNEAQ, per germline (reference sequence). In DNA form, the CDR3 reads TGTGCCAGCAGCCCCGGGGACAGGCCCTACACTGAAGCTTTCTTT. Its translation is CASSPGDRPYTEAFF.

This chain links TRBV5-6 with TRBJ1-5, with D possibly TRBD1 on 5 matching bases. Germline CDR1 and CDR2: SGHDT and YYEEEE. Trimming took off 2 bases at V and 1 base at J, with 13 bases between the two ends. There are 16 residues in the CDR3. CDR3 in DNA: TGTGCCAGCAGCTTCGGTAGGGGCAGGAGCAATCAGCCCCAGCATTTT. Translating it yields CASSFGRGRSNQPQHF.

This clone was seen once. The chain employs TRBV2 and TRBJ2-2, with TRBD2 identical over 8 bases. This CDR3 region has 15 residues. V lost 7 bases to trimming and J lost 7 bases; unmatched junction nucleotides: 11. Looked up from germline, CDR1 is SNHLY and CDR2 is FYNNEI. The CDR3 reads CASKAGAPGVGELFF. CDR3 nucleotide sequence: TGTGCCAGCAAAGCGGGGGCCCCAGGGGTCGGGGAGCTGTTTTTT.

CDR3 nucleotide sequence: TGTGCCAGCAGCTTGGGGCCTAGCGGCTACGAGCAGTACTTC. Its protein is CASSLGPSGYEQYF. The chain recombines TRBV5-4 with TRBJ2-7; 7 nucleotides line up with TRBD2. The CDR3 totals 14 residues. The V gene's germline CDR1 is SGHNT and CDR2 YYREEE (reference sequence). Trimming took 0 bases from V and 3 from J; bases not matched to a gene: 3.

Concerning this clone itself: One end of the junction varies from germline; a read error may be responsible. The V gene is TRBV7-9, the J gene TRBJ2-7, with a weak D call TRBD2 (7 bases). This CDR3 is 15 amino acids long. Germline V gene sequence: CDR1 SEHNR, CDR2 FQNEAQ (reference sequence). DNA of the CDR3: TGTTCCAGCCGGGACACCCACGGGAGGTCCTACGAGCAGTACTTC. It yields the protein CSSRDTHGRSYEQYF.

V is TRBV10-2 and J is TRBJ2-4; a weak D match, TRBD2 (5 bases). Germline CDR1 is WSHSY and CDR2 is SAAADI. V lost 9 bases and J lost 8, with 17 bases in between. The CDR3 runs 13 residues. The CDR3 spells CASLTNNGDIQYF. In DNA form, the CDR3 reads TGCGCCAGTCTTACGAATAACGGGGACATTCAGTACTTC.

V is TRBV18 and J is TRBJ2-3; possible D gene TRBD2, 5 bases. With 3 bases removed from V and 1 base from J, the gap between germline ends came to 17 bases. Germline V lookup: CDR1 KGHSH, CDR2 LQKENI. CDR3 length equals 17 residues. CDR3 residues: CASSPKSGPRGTDTQYF. CDR3 nucleotide sequence: TGTGCCAGCTCACCCAAATCGGGCCCGAGGGGCACAGATACGCAGTATTTT.

The gene calls are TRBV25-1 and TRBJ1-3, with D possibly TRBD1 on 6 matching bases. The V gene's germline CDR1 is MGHDK and CDR2 SYGVNS. V shed 3 bases and J shed 6 bases, with 21 bases lying between them. The CDR3 sequence is 17 residues long. The CDR3 region is CASSDGAGAMEENTIYF. The CDR3, as DNA: TGTGCCAGCAGTGATGGGGCAGGGGCTATGGAAGAAAACACCATATATTTT.

This clone has a handful of counts. This rearrangement joins TRBV5-1 to TRBJ2-3; no firm D call. The CDR3 contains 17 residues. CDR1 is SGHRS and CDR2 is YFSETQ in the germline V gene. Trimming left V 4 bases short and J 6 bases short, with 24 bases between. The CDR3 nucleotides are TGCGCCAGCAGCCCCACCGGGTCTGGAGTCGGTCGTGATACGCAGTATTTT. It specifies CASSPTGSGVGRDTQYF.